This T cell receptor (beta chain) was captured in a study of shared clonotypes between healthy human individuals. Whole-study context: Three CD4 naive, three CD4 memory, two CD8 naive and one CD8 memory plate were used per donor.

This clone was observed a single time. The CDR3 sequence is 15 residues long. Using around 180 ng DNA, 25,000 to 35,000 T cell genomes, the sorted-subset replicate PCRs were run. TCRdb's table, derived via immunoSEQ multiplex PCR, lists solely in-frame clones and lacks some. The table has more than 2 million clones, about 95% seen once. Naive CD8 cells, CD45RO-negative and positively selected for CCR7, excluded terminally differentiated effector memory CD45RA+ cells. Healthy and HIV-negative, the adult donors had no recent acute infections or vaccinations. The TCR sequence derives from a man between 18 and 29 years old in good health. The sample comprised naive CD8+ T cells sorted from blood. The genes are TRBV21-1 and TRBJ2-5; the table's D gene call, TRBD1, was not cross checked with the DNA. TRBV21-1 is classified as a pseudogene. CDR3 nucleotide sequence: TGTGCCAGCAGCAAAGTGCCTGGACAGCAAGAGACCCAGTACTTC. Translated: CASSKVPGQQETQYF.